This T cell receptor beta chain is from a study of radiotherapy plus CTLA-4 blockade in lung cancer. The wider study: In roughly 19% of patients, objective responses were seen; roughly 28% had disease control.

Germline V gene lookup returns CDR1 SGHNT and CDR2 YYREEE (reference sequence). CDR3 length: 15 residues. Trimming at V came to 5 bases and at J to 4 bases, leaving 9 bases not matched to a gene. Clones were read by immunoSEQ multiplex PCR, and TCRdb kept only the in-frame ones, dropping some. Of some 60,000 clones listed, over 65% are singletons. Broader study findings: In blood, TCR clones derived from the tumor expanded after radiotherapy plus ipilimumab. With interferon-beta, early dynamics of blood T cell clones were reported to best predict response.

The count of this clone is one. The antigen is undetermined. This rearrangement joins TRBV5-4 to TRBJ2-5; 9 nucleotides agree with TRBD1. The TCR sequence derives from a human donor with non-small cell lung cancer who had a partial response to radiotherapy plus ipilimumab. Source: peripheral blood, taken from a patient treated with radiotherapy plus ipilimumab. The CDR3 DNA is TGTGCCAGCAGTTCTCAACAGGGGGCAGGAGAGACCCAGTACTTC. It codes for CASSSQQGAGETQYF.